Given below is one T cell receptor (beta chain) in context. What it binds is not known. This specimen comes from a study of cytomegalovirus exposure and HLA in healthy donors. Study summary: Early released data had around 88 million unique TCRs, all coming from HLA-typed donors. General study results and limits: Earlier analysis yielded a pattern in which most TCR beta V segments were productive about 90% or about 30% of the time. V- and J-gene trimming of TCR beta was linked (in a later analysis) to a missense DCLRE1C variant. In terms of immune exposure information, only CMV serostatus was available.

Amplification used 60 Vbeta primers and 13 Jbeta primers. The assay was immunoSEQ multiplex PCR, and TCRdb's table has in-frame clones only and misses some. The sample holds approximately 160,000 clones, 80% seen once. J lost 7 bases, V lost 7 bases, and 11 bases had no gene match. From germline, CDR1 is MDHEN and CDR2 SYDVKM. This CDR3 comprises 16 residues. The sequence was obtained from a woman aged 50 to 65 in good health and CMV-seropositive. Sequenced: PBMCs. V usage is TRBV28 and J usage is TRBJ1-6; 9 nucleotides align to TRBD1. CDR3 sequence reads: CASTPSGGQGNSPLHF. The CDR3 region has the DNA TGTGCCAGCACCCCCTCCGGGGGACAGGGAAATTCACCCCTCCACTTT. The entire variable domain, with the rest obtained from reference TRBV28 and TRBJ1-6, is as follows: DVKVTQSSRYLVKRTGEKVFLECVQDMDHENMFWYRQDPGLGLRLIYFSYDVKMKEKGDIPEGYSVSREKKERFSLILESASTNQTSMYLCASTPSGGQGNSPLHFGNGTRLTVT.